This T cell receptor (beta chain) is drawn from a study of blood T cell repertoires in COVID-19. At the level of the study: Specimens from acute and convalescent COVID-19 originated in the United States, Italy and Spain. Sample material is recorded as cDNA or gDNA derived from T cells, B-cell-depleted T cells, or PBMCs.

The CDR3 runs to 15 residues. The V gene lost 6 bases and the J gene lost 7 bases, with 21 bases spanning the gap. The germline V gene has CDR1 SGHVS and CDR2 FQNEAQ. Study processing details: Reference gene primers were amplified, and this amplification served to estimate nucleated cell counts. Measured with immunoSEQ multiplex PCR; TCRdb has only the in-frame clones, and not every one. V, J and clone size derive from that table, while D and trimming were established from the DNA sequence. The table has around 230,000 clones, 86% seen once. The source of this sequence is a man aged 30-40 years who had recovered from COVID-19. The sample consisted of peripheral blood. This rearrangement joins TRBV7-8 to TRBJ1-2; D unclear. CDR3 residues: CASRSGRELLAGYTF. CDR3 nucleotide sequence: TGTGCCAGCAGATCGGGCCGGGAGCTCTTAGCTGGCTACACCTTC.